The clone carrying this T cell receptor beta chain was picked up one time. The sample is drawn from a study of blood T cell repertoires in COVID-19. Study at large: Sources were T cells, B-cell-depleted T cells, or PBMCs; the material itself was cDNA or gDNA.

The data were produced by immunoSEQ multiplex PCR, yet TCRdb's version contains in-frame clones alone and is incomplete. The data hold some 250,000 clones, with around 87% observed a single time. V lost 0 bases, J lost 8 bases, and 15 bases lay in between. CDR3 length: 16 residues. Germline CDR1 and CDR2: SGHRS and YFSETQ. This clonotype was sampled from a woman aged 25 to 39 who had recovered from COVID-19. The rearrangement uses TRBV5-1 and TRBJ1-6; TRBD1 might be the D (5 bases). The specimen was peripheral blood. The CDR3 DNA reads TGCGCCAGCAGCTTGGCCCTTTCAGGGAATCATTCACCCCTCCACTTT. Protein sequence: CASSLALSGNHSPLHF.